This T cell receptor (beta chain) originates from a study of T cell responses to AZD1222 COVID-19 vaccine. The study, taken as a whole, reports: Possibly, clonal diversity was underestimated; donors were largely white British and included more females.

As for this clone: What it binds is unknown.

Sequenced by immunoSEQ multiplex PCR; TCRdb stores in-frame clones only, minus some. The profile shows approximately 150,000 clones, 80% to 95% of them singletons. This CDR3 has 13 residues. Trimming shortened V by 3 bases and J by 3 bases, and 7 bases separated the two germline ends. Germline V CDR1 and CDR2: MGHRA, YSYEKL. The specimen was peripheral blood, collected on day 0 of AZD1222 vaccination. The genes are TRBV4-1 and TRBJ2-3; D is unresolved. This receptor was taken from an adult in good health. In DNA form, the CDR3 reads TGCGCCAGCAGCCAGCTGGGGACAGATACGCAGTATTTT. Translating gives CASSQLGTDTQYF.